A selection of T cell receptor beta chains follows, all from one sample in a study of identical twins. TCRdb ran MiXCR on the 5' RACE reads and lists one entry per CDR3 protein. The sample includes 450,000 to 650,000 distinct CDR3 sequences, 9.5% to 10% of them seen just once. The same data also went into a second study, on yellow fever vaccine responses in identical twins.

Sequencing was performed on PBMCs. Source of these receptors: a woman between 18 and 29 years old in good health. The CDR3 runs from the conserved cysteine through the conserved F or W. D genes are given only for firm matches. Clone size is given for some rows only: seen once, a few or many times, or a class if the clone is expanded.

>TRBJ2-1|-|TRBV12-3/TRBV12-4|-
CASHQRDLSYNEQFF
TGTGCCAGCCATCAGCGAGACCTCTCCTACAATGAGCAGTTCTTC
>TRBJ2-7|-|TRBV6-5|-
CASSYMRGESYEQYF
TGTGCCAGCAGTTACATGAGGGGGGAGTCCTACGAGCAGTACTTC
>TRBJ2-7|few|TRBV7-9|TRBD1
CASSMTGHDYEQYF
TGTGCCAGCAGCATGACAGGGCACGACTACGAGCAGTACTTC
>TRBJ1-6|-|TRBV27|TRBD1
CASSFGQGSNSPLHF
TGTGCCAGCAGCTTTGGACAGGGTAGCAATTCACCCCTCCACTTT
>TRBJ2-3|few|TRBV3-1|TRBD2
CASSQDPGGFHRDTQYF
TGTGCCAGCAGCCAAGATCCGGGGGGATTTCACAGAGATACGCAGTATTTT
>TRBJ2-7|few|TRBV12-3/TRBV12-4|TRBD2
CASSHRGGGTYEQYF
TGTGCCAGCAGTCATAGAGGCGGGGGAACCTACGAGCAGTACTTC
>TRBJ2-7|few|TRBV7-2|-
CASSSLRGGGSEQYF
TGTGCCAGCAGCTCTTTAAGGGGGGGAGGGAGTGAGCAGTACTTC
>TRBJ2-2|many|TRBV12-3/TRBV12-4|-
CASSQNRDANTGELFF
TGTGCCAGCAGTCAAAACAGGGACGCGAACACCGGGGAGCTGTTTTTT
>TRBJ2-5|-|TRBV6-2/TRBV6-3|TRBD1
CASSYGQGASQETQYF
TGTGCCAGCAGTTACGGCCAGGGGGCCAGCCAAGAGACCCAGTACTTC
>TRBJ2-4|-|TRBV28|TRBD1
CASSPGGLGIQYF
TGTGCCAGCAGTCCAGGGGGCTTGGGCATTCAGTACTTC
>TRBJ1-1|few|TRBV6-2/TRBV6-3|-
CASRRPGFADTEAFF
TGTGCCAGCAGAAGGCCAGGGTTCGCAGACACTGAAGCTTTCTTT
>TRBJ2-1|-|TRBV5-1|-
CASSSHGAAYNEQFF
TGCGCCAGCAGCTCCCATGGGGCCGCCTACAATGAGCAGTTCTTC
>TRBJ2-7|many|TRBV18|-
CASSTGTVGSYEQYF
TGTGCCAGCTCAACCGGGACGGTGGGCTCCTACGAGCAGTACTTC
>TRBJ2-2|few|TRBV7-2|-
CASTAGGPGELFF
TGTGCCAGCACGGCTGGCGGACCCGGGGAGCTGTTTTTT
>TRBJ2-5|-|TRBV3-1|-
CASSQDGVRTQYF
TGTGCCAGCAGCCAAGACGGGGTGCGGACCCAGTACTTC
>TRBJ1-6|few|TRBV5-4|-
CASSSPGSRQSPLHF
TGTGCCAGCAGCTCACCCGGGTCCCGTCAATCACCCCTCCACTTT
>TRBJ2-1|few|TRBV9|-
CASSVVTNNEQFF
TGTGCCAGCAGCGTAGTTACCAACAATGAGCAGTTCTTC
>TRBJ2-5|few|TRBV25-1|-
CASSADLGETQYF
TGTGCCAGCAGTGCAGATCTAGGGGAGACCCAGTACTTC
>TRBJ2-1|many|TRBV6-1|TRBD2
CASTPGTSIYNEQFF
TGTGCCAGCACCCCCGGGACTAGCATTTACAATGAGCAGTTCTTC
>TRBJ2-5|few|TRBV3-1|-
CASRPSLQEETQYF
TGTGCCAGCAGACCAAGTTTACAGGAAGAGACCCAGTACTTC
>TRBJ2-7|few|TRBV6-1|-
CASTHRLASSYEQYF
TGTGCCAGCACTCACCGGCTAGCCTCCTCCTACGAGCAGTACTTC
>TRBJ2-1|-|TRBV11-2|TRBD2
CASSLDLGGLARSEQFF
TGTGCCAGCAGCTTAGATCTCGGCGGACTAGCGCGGTCTGAGCAGTTCTTC
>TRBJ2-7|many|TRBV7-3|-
CASSYTEGYEQYF
TGTGCCAGCAGCTACACAGAGGGCTACGAGCAGTACTTC
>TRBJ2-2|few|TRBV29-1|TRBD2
CSVEELSSGSPTGELFF
TGCAGCGTTGAAGAATTATCTAGCGGGAGCCCGACCGGGGAGCTGTTTTTT
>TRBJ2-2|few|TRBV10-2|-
CASSAQGATGELFF
TGCGCCAGCAGTGCGCAGGGCGCCACCGGGGAGCTGTTTTTT
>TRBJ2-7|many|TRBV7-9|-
CASSLAGAGSAYEQYF
TGTGCCAGCAGCTTAGCGGGGGCAGGATCAGCCTACGAGCAGTACTTC
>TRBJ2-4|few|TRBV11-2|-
CASSLAQTKNIQYF
TGTGCCAGCAGCTTAGCACAGACCAAAAACATTCAGTACTTC
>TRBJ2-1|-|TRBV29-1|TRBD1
CSVRPGTGNYNEQFF
TGCAGCGTTCGTCCGGGGACAGGGAACTACAATGAGCAGTTCTTC
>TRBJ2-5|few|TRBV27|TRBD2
CASSLSMGGQETQYF
TGTGCCAGCAGTTTATCGATGGGGGGGCAAGAGACCCAGTACTTC
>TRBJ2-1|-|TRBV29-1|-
CSVEPRGRINEQFF
TGCAGCGTTGAACCCAGGGGTAGGATCAATGAGCAGTTCTTC
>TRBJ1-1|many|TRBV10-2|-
CASNNRVGTEAFF
TGCGCCAGCAATAACAGGGTTGGGACTGAAGCTTTCTTT
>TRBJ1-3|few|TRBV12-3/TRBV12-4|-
CASSTRIGNTIYF
TGTGCCAGCAGTACTCGGATAGGAAACACCATATATTTT
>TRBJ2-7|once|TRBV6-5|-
CASSYSRGAYEQYF
TGTGCCAGCAGTTACTCCCGGGGCGCCTACGAGCAGTACTTC